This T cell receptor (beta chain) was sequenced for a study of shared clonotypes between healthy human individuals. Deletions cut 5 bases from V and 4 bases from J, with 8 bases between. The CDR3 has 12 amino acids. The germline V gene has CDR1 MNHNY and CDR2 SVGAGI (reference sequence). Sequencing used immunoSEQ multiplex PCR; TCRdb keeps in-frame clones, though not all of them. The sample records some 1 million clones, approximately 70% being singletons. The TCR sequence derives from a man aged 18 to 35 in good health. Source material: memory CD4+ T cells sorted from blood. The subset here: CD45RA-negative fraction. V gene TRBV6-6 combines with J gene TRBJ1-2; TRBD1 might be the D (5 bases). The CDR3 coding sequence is TGTGCCAGCAGTCGGGACGGCTATGGCTACACCTTC. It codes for CASSRDGYGYTF.